This T cell receptor (beta chain) is from a study of shared clonotypes between healthy human individuals. General study findings and limits: Relative to memory subsets, naive subsets generally showed larger estimated richness. Clonotypes that were shared across a handful of donors made up approximately 5% of naive CD4 clonotypes.

CD8 memory was a combination that joined CD45RO+ cells with CCR7-negative CD45RA+ TemRA cells. Concerning this clone: What it binds is not known.

The V gene's germline CDR1 is MNHNY and CDR2 SVGAGI (reference sequence). Trimming took off 2 bases at V and 4 bases at J, with 10 bases between the two ends. This CDR3 is 14 amino acids long. Replicate sorted-subset PCRs were loaded with around 220 ng DNA, 30,000 or so T cell genomes. Clones were read by immunoSEQ multiplex PCR, and TCRdb kept only the in-frame ones, dropping some. Altogether approximately 350,000 clones are present, 90% to 98% being singletons, with the ten largest covering approximately 0.32%. The sequencing sample was made of memory CD8+ T cells sorted from blood. Sample subset: CD45RO+ cells pooled with CCR7-negative TemRA cells. The chain employs TRBV6-6 and TRBJ2-3; D remains ambiguous. This TCR was recovered from a man aged 25-40 years in good health. The CDR3 is CASSYALWADTQYF. CDR3 DNA sequence: TGTGCCAGCAGTTACGCGCTTTGGGCAGATACGCAGTATTTT.